This T cell receptor beta chain was sequenced in a study of shared clonotypes between healthy human individuals (dated by TCRdb to about 2020). About the investigation overall: The cohort comprised a couple of women and a few men aged 18 to 49 years. Each donor's leukapheresis produced roughly between roughly 0.85 and 10 billion PBMCs. To estimate repertoire size and how much clonotype sharing occurs between individuals, the study deeply sequenced the blood TCR repertoires of five healthy adults. Libraries were prepared and TCR repertoires were sequenced by different laboratories using diverse techniques, in order to increase sequencing depth and limit assay-specific biases. For each donor, CD4 naive and CD4 memory were each run on three plates, CD8 naive on two plates, and CD8 memory on one plate.

Healthy HIV-negative adults with no recently reported acute infections or vaccinations were included as donors. Every donor was a Caucasian adult living in Nashville, Tennessee, USA. CD4+ T cells were enriched by magnetic negative selection, after which naive cells were positively selected on CD45RA and the negative fraction was taken as the memory subset. Blood was collected by leukapheresis, and PBMCs were isolated by Ficoll-Histopaque density gradient centrifugation and then cryopreserved in liquid nitrogen vapor phase. Analytical flow cytometry was used to check the purity and quantity of every magnetically sorted T cell population. From each sorted fraction, genomic DNA was isolated and quantified by UV absorbance on a Nanodrop 2000c. Study-level results and caveats: Compared with non-shared clonotypes, clonotypes shared by all four sorted-subset donors had higher generation probabilities. Based on pairwise subsampling, the degree of clonotype sharing among donors was expected to be affected by sequencing depth. Across several donors, roughly 5.4% of naive CD4, roughly 3.4% of naive CD8, approximately 2.5% of memory CD4, and 0.3% to 0.45% of memory CD8 clonotypes were shared. Sampling was restricted to blood, and TCR repertoires in tissues likely differ from the TCR repertoires found in blood. Because the study included only a small number of donors, the genetic and exposure-history diversity represented was limited. Rarefaction of sorted-subset datasets indicated incomplete sequencing despite the large sequencing depth. Naive subsets generally had larger estimated clonotype richness than memory subsets did.

Germline trimming: 1 base from V, 3 bases from J; junction bases outside gene matches: 3. CDR1 and CDR2, looked up from the germline V gene, are SGHDN and FVKESK. The CDR3, from cysteine to phenylalanine, totals 15 residues. CDR3 DNA is the only sequence kept; it has 45 bases, read in frame from the first base. In the case of this clone: The antigen it recognizes is unknown. It has no much larger one-base neighbor in the sample; base qualities were not kept.

Using the deep immunoSEQ assay, multiplex PCR amplified TCR CDR3 regions from genomic DNA. Genomic DNA extracted from each cell subset was distributed evenly over all wells of several immunoSEQ 96-well plates, and each plate served as one replicate. For sorted subsets, 150 to 250 ng genomic DNA, equal to about 30,000 T cell genomes, was loaded into each replicate PCR. Purified libraries were measured with a Qubit 3.0 fluorometer, size-checked on a Bioanalyzer 2100, and measured again with the KAPA Library Quantification kit. Every immunoSEQ 96-well plate was sequenced on a separate single-read 150-cycle Illumina NextSeq 550 flow cell. As for how the authors treated the data: The immunoSEQ output contained only junctional sequences without quality scores, so filtering could not match that applied to full-length reads. To assign V/J genes and CDR3, sequences were annotated using PyIR, a Python wrapper for IgBLAST v1.9, with IMGT germline references. Reads with weak V/J assignments (E-value above 1e-6), missing CDR3, stop codons, out-of-frame junctions, or ambiguous translated residues were removed. V3J clonotypes were defined as sequences sharing the same inferred V gene, J gene, and CDR3 amino acid sequence. Percentage overlap between repertoires was computed as shared unique clonotypes divided by the size of the smaller repertoire. RTK rarefaction, the Chao1 estimator, and Recon v2.1 estimates of unobserved clonotypes were used to assess repertoire richness. Generation probabilities were computed with OLGA for all TCRbeta clonotypes obtained by the gDNA method from a handful of donors. Here the immuneACCESS table is served through TCRdb, limited to in-frame sequences with V and J called. Missing clones are a known gap in these copies; in checked studies unresolved V genes cover under half, and the rest lacks a known reason. For V, J and clone size, that table is used; D and trimming come from the DNA. The sample yields more than 1,200,000 clones; roughly 98.5% were counted once. Around 0.33% of the sample belongs to the ten largest clones.

The sequence came from a man under 40 in good health. Material for sequencing was naive CD4+ T cells sorted from blood. This sample's cell subset or site label indicates: CD45RA+ positively selected. The sequence joins TRBV14 to TRBJ2-3, with 8 bases aligning to TRBD2. The nucleotides read TGTGCCAGCAGCCAAGGACTAGCGTTTACAGATACGCAGTATTTT. This codes for CASSQGLAFTDTQYF.